In its sample, the clone carrying this TCR beta chain was seen a few times. Its matching antigen is unknown. With V trimmed by 6 bases and J by 3 bases, 11 bases remained unmatched. The CDR3 extends over 16 amino acids. It was RNA transcripts that yielded the amplified TCR beta CDR3 regions. When the TCR CDR3 underwent first-round RT-PCR, the HTBI primer set was used. TCRdb ran MiXCR on the multiplex PCR reads and lists one entry per CDR3 protein. The sample has fewer than 450,000 distinct CDR3 sequences, 17% seen once. The data derive from a study of T cells in Graves' hyperthyroidism and ophthalmopathy. Notes on the study in general: Through a model of 13 V-J features, ophthalmopathy was separated from stable hyperthyroidism. Clonotypes that were expanded in thyroid above 0.001 mostly appeared in blood too.

The source of this sequence is a woman in her 30s with Graves' hyperthyroidism that later progressed to Graves' ophthalmopathy. This chain links TRBV12-3 or TRBV12-4 with TRBJ2-3; TRBD2 matches 8 bases. Input material: blood. CDR3 in DNA: TGTGCCAGCAGCTCTCTGGCGGGGGGCTTAACAGATACGCAGTATTTT. Residues: CASSSLAGGLTDTQYF.